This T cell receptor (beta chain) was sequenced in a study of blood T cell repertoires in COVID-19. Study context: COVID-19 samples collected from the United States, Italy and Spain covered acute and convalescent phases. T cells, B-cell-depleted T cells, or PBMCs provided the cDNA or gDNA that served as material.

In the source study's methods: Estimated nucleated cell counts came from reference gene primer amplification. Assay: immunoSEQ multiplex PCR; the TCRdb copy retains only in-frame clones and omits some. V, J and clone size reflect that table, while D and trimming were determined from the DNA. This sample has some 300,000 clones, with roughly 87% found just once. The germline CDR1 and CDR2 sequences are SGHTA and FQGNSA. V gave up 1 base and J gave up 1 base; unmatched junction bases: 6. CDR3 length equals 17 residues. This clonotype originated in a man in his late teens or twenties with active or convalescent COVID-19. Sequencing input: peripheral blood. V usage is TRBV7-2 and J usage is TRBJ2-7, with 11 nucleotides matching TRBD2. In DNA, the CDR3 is TGTGCCAGCAGCTTAGAGGGACTAGCGGCCTCTTCCTACGAGCAGTACTTC. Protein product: CASSLEGLAASSYEQYF.